These 28 T cell receptor beta chains originate from one sample sequenced in a study of shared clonotypes between healthy human individuals. Data came from immunoSEQ multiplex PCR; TCRdb stores just in-frame clones and leaves some out. Of a few hundred thousand clones listed, 95% to 97% are singletons. The sample consisted of memory CD8+ T cells sorted from blood. Stated subset: CD45RO+ cells pooled with CCR7-negative TemRA cells. All receptors derive from a man aged 25 to 40 in good health.

DNA of the CDR3: TGTGCCAGCAGGACAGGTAGCAATCAGCCCCAGCATTTT. Its translation is CASRTGSNQPQHF. The chain joins TRBV28 to TRBJ1-5, with D possibly matching TRBD1 (6 bases). Trimming removed 6 bases from V and 0 bases from J, with 6 bases in between. The CDR3 contains 13 residues. The V gene's germline CDR1 is MDHEN and CDR2 SYDVKM.

The chain couples TRBV5-1 to TRBJ2-2; no definite D call. This CDR3 has 13 amino acids. In germline, CDR1 is SGHRS, CDR2 YFSETQ. The V and J ends lost 0 bases and 0 bases respectively, with 0 bases between them. As DNA, the CDR3 is TGCGCCAGCAGCTTGGCGAACACCGGGGAGCTGTTTTTT. Protein: CASSLANTGELFF. Filled out from reference TRBV5-1 and TRBJ2-2, the complete variable domain reads KAGVTQTPRYLIKTRGQQVTLSCSPISGHRSVSWYQQTPGQGLQFLFEYFSETQRNKGNFPGRFSGRQFSNSRSEMNVSTLELGDSALYLCASSLANTGELFFGEGSRLTVL.

V and J are TRBV10-3 and TRBJ2-5; 7 nucleotides match TRBD2. J was trimmed by 4 bases and V by 2 bases; bases with no gene match: 10. The CDR3 covers 16 residues. Germline lookup yields CDR1 ENHRY and CDR2 SYGVKD. The CDR3 here is CAISEKISGEGETQYF. The DNA for the CDR3 is TGTGCCATCAGTGAGAAAATCTCCGGGGAGGGAGAGACCCAGTACTTC.

The CDR3 loop reads CSAQTRLAYNEQFF. CDR3 bases: TGCAGCGCCCAGACGAGACTAGCCTACAATGAGCAGTTCTTC. This chain joins TRBV29-1 and TRBJ2-1; maybe TRBD2 (6 bases). The CDR3 is 14 amino acids. V shed 7 bases and J shed 2 bases, with 15 bases lying between them. CDR1 and CDR2 from the germline V gene are SQVTM and ANQGSEA.

The chain joins TRBV2 to TRBJ2-3; the match to TRBD2 covers 9 bases. The length of the CDR3 is 17 residues. The ends lost 0 bases at V and 1 base at J; junction bases unmatched: 5. Germline V gives CDR1 SNHLY, CDR2 FYNNEI. This CDR3 is CASSEAAASGGTDTQYF. The DNA for the CDR3 is TGTGCCAGCAGTGAAGCGGCGGCTAGCGGGGGCACAGATACGCAGTATTTT.

The rearrangement joins TRBV28 to TRBJ1-5, with TRBD1 identical over 7 bases. The CDR3 extends over 12 amino acids. With 8 bases clipped from V and 5 bases from J, the junction kept 3 bases outside the gene matches. Germline values: CDR1 MDHEN, CDR2 SYDVKM. Here the CDR3 reads CASRDSYQPQHF. The CDR3 DNA reads TGTGCCAGCCGGGACAGTTATCAGCCCCAGCATTTT. Combining the CDR3 with reference TRBV28 and TRBJ1-5 gives the whole variable domain DVKVTQSSRYLVKRTGEKVFLECVQDMDHENMFWYRQDPGLGLRLIYFSYDVKMKEKGDIPEGYSVSREKKERFSLILESASTNQTSMYLCASRDSYQPQHFGDGTRLSIL.

V and J are TRBV11-1 and TRBJ2-2; D call uncertain. Germline CDR1 reads SGHAT; CDR2 reads FQDESV (reference sequence). The CDR3 length is 13 residues. The V end was cut by 4 bases, the J end by 5 bases, with 8 bases between. The CDR3 DNA follows: TGTGCCAGCAGCTCGACTTTAACCGGGGAGCTGTTTTTT. Translated: CASSSTLTGELFF.

V and J are TRBV6-5 and TRBJ2-3; D unresolved. Germline V CDR1 and CDR2: MNHEY, SVGAGI. This CDR3 is 14 amino acids long. Between the trimmed V and J ends, which lost 0 bases and 11 bases, there was a span of 15 bases. Here the CDR3 reads CASSYSSFGMEQYF. Here the CDR3 DNA reads TGTGCCAGCAGTTACTCGAGTTTTGGTATGGAGCAGTATTTT.

The chain couples TRBV18 to TRBJ2-3, with 8 bases fitting TRBD2. The germline gives CDR1 KGHSH, CDR2 LQKENI. This CDR3 is built from 19 residues. V shed 1 base and J 6 bases; nucleotides not matched to a gene: 18. The CDR3 DNA reads as TGTGCCAGCTCACCACGCCCCGTGTTACAGCGGGAGTCCCGGGATACGCAGTATTTT. Encoded protein: CASSPRPVLQRESRDTQYF. Full variable domain (remainder filled in from reference TRBV18 and TRBJ2-3): NAGVMQNPRHLVRRRGQEARLRCSPMKGHSHVYWYRQLPEEGLKFMVYLQKENIIDESGMPKERFSAEFPKEGPSILRIQQVVRGDSAAYFCASSPRPVLQRESRDTQYFGPGTRLTVL.

The J gene is TRBJ1-2, the V gene TRBV6-5; D uncertain. This CDR3 is 12 amino acids long. Germline CDR1 MNHEY, CDR2 SVGAGI. V was trimmed by 6 bases and J by 8 bases, leaving 13 bases between them. In DNA form, the CDR3 reads TGTGCCAGCAGCCGCCGGGGAAGCGGCTACACCTTC. Protein sequence: CASSRRGSGYTF.

This chain joins TRBV28 and TRBJ2-5, with 10 bases lining up with TRBD2. The germline CDR1 and CDR2 sequences are MDHEN and SYDVKM. The junction had 9 bases not matched to a gene; V was cut back by 5 bases and J by 3 bases. This CDR3 comprises 16 residues. CDR3 protein: CASSPSGRASKETQYF. The CDR3 region has the DNA TGTGCCAGCAGTCCGAGCGGGAGGGCCTCCAAAGAGACCCAGTACTTC.

This chain connects TRBV5-1 to TRBJ1-6; 8 bases agree with TRBD1. In germline, CDR1 is SGHRS, CDR2 YFSETQ. The junction had 11 bases not matched to a gene; V was cut back by 2 bases and J by 7 bases. The CDR3 covers 17 residues. CDR3 DNA sequence: TGCGCCAGCAGCTTTGAGCTGAGGACAGGGCCAAATTCACCCCTCCACTTT. Its protein is CASSFELRTGPNSPLHF. The full variable domain, its missing parts supplied by reference TRBV5-1 and TRBJ1-6, is KAGVTQTPRYLIKTRGQQVTLSCSPISGHRSVSWYQQTPGQGLQFLFEYFSETQRNKGNFPGRFSGRQFSNSRSEMNVSTLELGDSALYLCASSFELRTGPNSPLHFGNGTRLTVT.

The V and J genes are TRBV27 and TRBJ1-1, with D uncertain. From germline, CDR1 is MNHEY and CDR2 SMNVEV (reference sequence). There are 13 residues in the CDR3. V gave up 3 bases and J gave up 1 base, with 6 bases separating them. CDR3 sequence: CASSFDGNTEAFF. The DNA for the CDR3 is TGTGCCAGCAGTTTCGACGGGAACACTGAAGCTTTCTTT.

The chain couples TRBV27 to TRBJ2-1; no clear D. Germline values: CDR1 MNHEY, CDR2 SMNVEV (reference sequence). This CDR3 is built from 16 residues. V was clipped by 0 bases and J by 0 bases, with 9 bases between them. The CDR3 nucleotides read TGTGCCAGCAGTTTATCGATATCAAGCTCCTACAATGAGCAGTTCTTC. As protein: CASSLSISSSYNEQFF.

This chain links TRBV19 with TRBJ2-5; D assignment may be TRBD1 or TRBD2 (7 bases each). The germline V gene has CDR1 LNHDA and CDR2 SQIVND (reference sequence). The CDR3 has 15 amino acids. The V end was cut by 3 bases, the J end by 0 bases, with 11 bases between. CDR3 nucleotides: TGTGCCAGTAGTATGGGAGGGACAGACCAAGAGACCCAGTACTTC. Its translation is CASSMGGTDQETQYF.

The rearrangement uses TRBV7-9 and TRBJ2-1; 10 positions agree with TRBD2. CDR1 SEHNR and CDR2 FQNEAQ come from the germline V gene (reference sequence). V gave up 1 base and J gave up 3 bases; unmatched junction bases: 6. This CDR3 is built from 17 residues. The CDR3 DNA reads as TGTGCCAGCAGCTTAGGAAGCCTAGCGGGAGTCTACAATGAGCAGTTCTTC. This translates into CASSLGSLAGVYNEQFF.

The J gene is TRBJ2-7, the V gene TRBV7-9; TRBD1 is a possible D gene (5 bases). From germline, CDR1 is SEHNR and CDR2 FQNEAQ (reference sequence). The ends were cut back, 6 bases at V and 4 bases at J, with 13 bases in the middle. This CDR3 contains 13 residues. CDR3 protein: CASSPGPRYEQYF. DNA of the CDR3: TGTGCCAGCAGTCCAGGGCCTAGATACGAGCAGTACTTC. Complete variable domain (other parts from reference TRBV7-9 and TRBJ2-7): DTGVSQNPRHKITKRGQNVTFRCDPISEHNRLYWYRQTLGQGPEFLTYFQNEAQLEKSRLLSDRFSAERPKGSFSTLEIQRTEQGDSAMYLCASSPGPRYEQYFGPGTRLTVT.

The chain recombines TRBV5-1 with TRBJ1-2, with no clear D. The ends were cut back, 0 bases at V and 7 bases at J, with 13 bases in the middle. Germline V gene lookup returns CDR1 SGHRS and CDR2 YFSETQ. The CDR3 covers 14 residues. The CDR3 nucleotides read TGCGCCAGCAGCTTGGAAGGTTCTGTTGGTGGCTACACCTTC. This gives the protein CASSLEGSVGGYTF.

The chain joins TRBV2 to TRBJ2-3; 10 nucleotides match TRBD1. V dropped 5 bases and J dropped 0; count of bases not matched to a gene: 2. The CDR3 is made up of 15 amino acids. Germline CDR1 and CDR2: SNHLY and FYNNEI. CDR3 bases: TGTGCCAGCAGTCGACAGGGGGCTAGCACAGATACGCAGTATTTT. The encoded protein is CASSRQGASTDTQYF.

This chain links TRBV2 with TRBJ2-7; the D call may be TRBD1 or TRBD2 (5 bases each). Germline CDR1 SNHLY, CDR2 FYNNEI. With 6 bases removed from V and 1 base from J, the gap between germline ends came to 13 bases. The CDR3 consists of 14 residues. Here the CDR3 reads CASSEDGASYEQYF. As DNA, the CDR3 is TGTGCCAGCAGCGAGGACGGGGCGTCCTACGAGCAGTACTTC.

The chain links TRBV6-1 to TRBJ2-1; 11 nucleotides align to TRBD2. Germline lookup yields CDR1 MNHNS and CDR2 SASEGT. Germline trimming cut 2 bases from V and 3 bases from J; bases unmatched to any gene: 6. The CDR3 extends over 17 amino acids. The CDR3 DNA sequence: TGTGCCAGCAGTGAAATAGTGACTAGCGGGATCTACAATGAGCAGTTCTTC. Protein sequence: CASSEIVTSGIYNEQFF.

The chain combines TRBV28 with TRBJ1-2, with a weak D call TRBD1 (5 bases). CDR1 is MDHEN and CDR2 is SYDVKM in the germline V gene. Trimming shortened V by 2 bases and J by 7 bases, and 11 bases separated the two germline ends. This CDR3 is 13 amino acids long. The CDR3 spells CASSLSQGAGYTF. CDR3 DNA sequence: TGTGCCAGCAGTTTAAGTCAGGGCGCTGGCTACACCTTC.

The chain uses TRBV19 and TRBJ2-3; 9 bases agree with TRBD1. Germline lookup yields CDR1 LNHDA and CDR2 SQIVND (reference sequence). The CDR3 contains 16 residues. The V and J ends lost 4 bases and 2 bases, in that order; junction bases with no gene match: 7. The CDR3 sequence is CASSTTGGFNTDTQYF. Here the CDR3 DNA reads TGTGCCAGTAGTACCACAGGGGGCTTTAACACAGATACGCAGTATTTT.

CDR3 bases: TGTGCCAGCAGCAGACGGGGTGGGGCCAACGTCCTGACTTTC. Translating gives CASSRRGGANVLTF. The chain recombines TRBV5-8 with TRBJ2-6; TRBD2 is a possible D gene (5 bases). Deletions cut 4 bases from V and 3 bases from J, with 8 bases between. The germline V gene encodes CDR1 SGHTS and CDR2 YDEGEE. The CDR3 is 14 residues long.

The rearrangement joins TRBV18 to TRBJ1-5; TRBD1 is a possible D gene (6 bases). CDR3 length: 14 residues. Germline V gives CDR1 KGHSH, CDR2 LQKENI. With 5 bases removed from V and 4 bases from J, the gap between germline ends came to 12 bases. CDR3 loop: CASSLDSLNQPQHF. The CDR3 nucleotides are TGTGCCAGCTCATTGGACAGTTTGAATCAGCCCCAGCATTTT.

The chain links TRBV11-1 to TRBJ2-2, with 12 bases lining up with TRBD2. The CDR3 consists of 17 residues. Germline assignment: CDR1 SGHAT and CDR2 FQDESV (reference sequence). J gave up 0 bases and V 3 bases, and 2 bases lay outside the gene matches. In DNA form, the CDR3 reads TGTGCCAGCAGCTTCGGACTAGCGGGAACGAACACCGGGGAGCTGTTTTTT. The encoded protein is CASSFGLAGTNTGELFF.

V and J are TRBV28 and TRBJ1-5, with D perhaps matching TRBD1 (5 bases). The CDR3 runs to 14 residues. V lost 6 bases and J lost 3, with 12 bases in between. The germline CDR1 and CDR2 sequences are MDHEN and SYDVKM. The CDR3 nucleotides read TGTGCCAGCAGCCGGGACCCCCTCAATCAGCCCCAGCATTTT. Amino acids: CASSRDPLNQPQHF.

This sequence joins TRBV6-6 and TRBJ2-7; D is perhaps TRBD2 (6 bases). V was shortened by 6 bases and J by 4 bases, with 13 bases between the two germline ends. The length of the CDR3 is 13 residues. Germline loops: CDR1 MNHNY, CDR2 SVGAGI (reference sequence). This chain's CDR3 is CASSRDWRYEQYF. DNA for the CDR3: TGTGCCAGCAGCCGGGACTGGAGATACGAGCAGTACTTC.